Each of the 11 T cell receptor beta chains below was sequenced from the same sample in a study of blood T cell repertoires in COVID-19 (TCRdb year 2020). The library came from the immunoSEQ multiplex PCR assay. TCRdb limited this immuneACCESS table to in-frame rearrangements with V and J called. A share of clones is missing; checked studies link under half to unresolved V genes, and the rest is unexplained. Counted in this sample were 400,000 to 500,000 clones; roughly 90% of them appeared once. The ten largest make up 1.5% to 2% of the sample. The sequenced sample consisted of PBMCs or T cells enriched from blood (not recorded which). The receptors derive from a woman aged 35 to 49 who had recovered from COVID-19.

The V call is TRBV6-5, the J call TRBJ1-1; 8 bases match TRBD1. The CDR3 is made up of 15 amino acids. Trimming removed 0 bases from V and 4 bases from J; junction bases left unmatched: 4. CDR1 is MNHEY, CDR2 SVGAGI, per germline. CDR3 bases: TGTGCCAGCAGTTACTCCTCAGGGGGCGTCACTGAAGCTTTCTTT. The encoded protein is CASSYSSGGVTEAFF.

The chain uses TRBV9 and TRBJ2-1; TRBD2 matches at 16 bases. The CDR3 length is 16 residues. After removal of 5 bases from V and 10 bases from J, the junction contained 9 bases not matched to a gene. CDR1 and CDR2 (germline): SGDLS, YYNGEE. The CDR3 bases are TGTGCCAGCAGGGGACTAGCGGGAGGGCCCTCGGAGGAGCAGTTCTTC. As protein: CASRGLAGGPSEEQFF.

V usage is TRBV3-1 (or the pseudogene TRBV3-2) and J usage is TRBJ1-6, with 8 positions matching TRBD1. The V and J ends lost 4 bases and 16 bases, in that order; junction bases with no gene match: 12. CDR3 length equals 14 residues. Per germline, CDR1 LGHDT and CDR2 YNNKEL (reference sequence). CDR3 region: CASSPPNGQGFLHF. For the CDR3, the DNA is TGTGCCAGCAGCCCCCCCAATGGACAGGGCTTTCTCCACTTT.

The chain is built from TRBV7-2 and TRBJ2-7; possibly TRBD2 for D (6 bases). From germline, CDR1 is SGHTA and CDR2 FQGNSA. The CDR3 spans 15 residues. Trimming shortened V by 1 base and J by 2 bases, and 12 bases separated the two germline ends. CDR3 nucleotide sequence: TGTGCCAGCAGCTTAGAGCGGGCTGTCACCTACGAGCAGTACTTC. This codes for CASSLERAVTYEQYF.

V and J are TRBV5-5 and TRBJ1-1, with 12 bases matching TRBD1. This CDR3 region has 15 residues. The germline V gene encodes CDR1 SGHKS and CDR2 YYEKEE (reference sequence). The V segment lost 6 bases and the J segment 4 bases; nucleotides outside the gene matches: 7. The chain's CDR3 is CASTRDRGPSTEAFF. Written as DNA, the CDR3 is TGTGCCAGCACGCGGGACAGGGGGCCAAGCACTGAAGCTTTCTTT.

The chain couples TRBV27 to TRBJ2-7; tentative D call: TRBD1 (5 bases). Trimming removed 4 bases at V and 5 bases at J, with 15 bases between. CDR1 MNHEY and CDR2 SMNVEV come from the germline V gene (reference sequence). The CDR3 is 14 amino acids. CDR3 nucleotides: TGTGCCAGCAGTTCGGATTACAGGTTCAACGAGCAGTACTTC. Amino acids: CASSSDYRFNEQYF.

This clone was seen just once. The chain carries TRBV13 and TRBJ2-7; TRBD2 matches at 11 bases. The germline V gene encodes CDR1 PRHDT and CDR2 FYEKMQ (reference sequence). V gave up 5 bases and J gave up 6 bases; unmatched junction bases: 15. The CDR3 is 17 residues long. The CDR3 region is CASSLTGTSGPRFEQYF. CDR3 sequence (DNA): TGTGCCAGCAGCCTAACCGGGACTAGCGGTCCCCGGTTCGAGCAGTACTTC.

V is TRBV6-1 and J is TRBJ1-2; 8 nucleotides agree with TRBD1. The CDR3 is 15 amino acids. Trimming removed 1 base from V and 4 bases from J; junction bases left unmatched: 5. Germline V gene data show CDR1 as MNHNS and CDR2 as SASEGT. Here the CDR3 reads CASSEDRGSGYGYTF. CDR3 DNA: TGTGCCAGCAGTGAAGACAGGGGGTCTGGCTATGGCTACACCTTC.

The gene calls are TRBV7-8 and TRBJ2-1; D is perhaps TRBD1 (5 bases). In germline, CDR1 is SGHVS, CDR2 FQNEAQ. The V end was cut by 8 bases, the J end by 2 bases, with 22 bases between. The CDR3 is 17 residues long. CDR3 residues: CASRRLQGTFTYNEQFF. In nucleotides, the CDR3 is TGTGCCAGCCGACGGCTTCAGGGAACGTTTACCTACAATGAGCAGTTCTTC.

This chain uses TRBV7-6 with TRBJ1-4, with 8 nucleotides matching TRBD1. This CDR3 spans 15 amino acids. V shed 3 bases, J shed 5 bases, and the junction held 5 bases outside the gene matches. Germline V gene lookup returns CDR1 SGHVS and CDR2 FNYEAQ. The CDR3 DNA is TGTGCCAGCAGCTTCTCAGGGGGCCAGAATGAAAAACTGTTTTTT. This gives the protein CASSFSGGQNEKLFF.

A single count supports this clone. This rearrangement joins TRBV4-1 to TRBJ2-1; 8 nucleotides line up with TRBD1. This CDR3 has 14 amino acids. J gave up 4 bases and V 4 bases, and 3 bases lay outside the gene matches. The germline V gene has CDR1 MGHRA and CDR2 YSYEKL. CDR3 protein: CASSPGQGYNEQFF. As DNA, the CDR3 is TGCGCCAGCAGCCCAGGACAGGGATACAATGAGCAGTTCTTC.